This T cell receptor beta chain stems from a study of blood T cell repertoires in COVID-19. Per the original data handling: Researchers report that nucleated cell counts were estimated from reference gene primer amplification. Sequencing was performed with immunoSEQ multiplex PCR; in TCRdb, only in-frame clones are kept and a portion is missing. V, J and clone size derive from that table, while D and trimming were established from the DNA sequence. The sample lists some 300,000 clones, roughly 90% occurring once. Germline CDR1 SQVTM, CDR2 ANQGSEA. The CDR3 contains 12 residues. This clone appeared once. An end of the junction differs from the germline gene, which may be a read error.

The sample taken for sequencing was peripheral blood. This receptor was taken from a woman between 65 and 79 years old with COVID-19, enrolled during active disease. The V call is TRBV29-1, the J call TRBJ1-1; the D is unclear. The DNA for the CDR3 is TGCAGCGTTCAAGAAGCGTACCTAGAAGCTTTCTTT. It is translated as CSVQEAYLEAFF.